This TCR beta chain was identified in a study of T-cell reconstitution after alpha-beta-depleted transplantation in children. Using unique molecular identifiers, the investigators prepared the TCRbeta library. TCRdb re-called the PCR reads with MiXCR, one entry per CDR3 protein. Seen here are some 250,000 distinct CDR3 sequences, 12% observed once, and the top ten hold about 2.4%. This clonotype was found many times. Germline trimming cut 4 bases from V and 9 bases from J; bases unmatched to any gene: 4. Germline CDR1 reads ENHRY; CDR2 reads SYGVKD. The CDR3 extends over 14 amino acids. V and J are TRBV10-3 and TRBJ2-1, with TRBD2 matching over 12 bases. The sequence was collected from a human donor who donated a stem cell graft to a child with acute lymphoblastic leukemia. Specimen: PBMCs from the stem cell graft donor, collected from the stem cell graft. CDR3 region: CAISGRTSGTEQFF. The DNA of the CDR3 is TGTGCCATCAGTGGACGGACTAGCGGGACTGAGCAGTTCTTC.